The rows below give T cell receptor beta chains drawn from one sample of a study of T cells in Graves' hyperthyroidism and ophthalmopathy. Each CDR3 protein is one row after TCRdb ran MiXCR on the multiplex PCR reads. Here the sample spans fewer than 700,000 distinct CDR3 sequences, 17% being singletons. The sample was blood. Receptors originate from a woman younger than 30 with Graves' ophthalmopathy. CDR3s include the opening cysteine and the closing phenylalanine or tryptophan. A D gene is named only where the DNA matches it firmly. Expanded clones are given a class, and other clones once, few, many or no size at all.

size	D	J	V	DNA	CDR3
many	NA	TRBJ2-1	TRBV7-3	TGTGCCAGCAGCCCTCACGGAGAGAATGAGCAGTTCTTC	CASSPHGENEQFF
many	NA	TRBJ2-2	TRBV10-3	TGTGCCATCAGTGGACCGGGAAACAGGGCCGGGGAGCTGTTTTTT	CAISGPGNRAGELFF
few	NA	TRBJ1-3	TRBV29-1	TGCAGCGCCCAATGGGGTTCTGGAAACACCATATATTTT	CSAQWGSGNTIYF
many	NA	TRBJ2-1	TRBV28	TGTGCCAGCAGTTTTAGCCGCAGTGAGCAGTTCTTC	CASSFSRSEQFF
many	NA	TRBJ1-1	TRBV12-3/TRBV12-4	TGTGCCAGCAGTTTAAACGCAGGGGCTGAAGCTTTCTTT	CASSLNAGAEAFF
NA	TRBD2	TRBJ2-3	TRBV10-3	TGTGCCATCAGCAACCAACGAAGACTAGCGAGGAGCACAGATACGCAGTATTTT	CAISNQRRLARSTDTQYF
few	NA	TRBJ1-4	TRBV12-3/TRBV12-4	TGTGCCAGCAGACGGGACACGATTAATGAAAAACTGTTTTTT	CASRRDTINEKLFF
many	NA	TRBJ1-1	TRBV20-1	TGCAGTGCTAGTCACCCTCCCGTGATTGAAGCTTTCTTT	CSASHPPVIEAFF
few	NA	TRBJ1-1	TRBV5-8	TGTGCCAGCAACAGGGCGACTAACACTGAAGCTTTCTTT	CASNRATNTEAFF
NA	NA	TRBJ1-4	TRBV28	TGTGCCAGCAGTTACTCTTTGGGCCTTCAAGGGCCTCGGGAACTGTTTTTT	CASSYSLGLQGPRELFF
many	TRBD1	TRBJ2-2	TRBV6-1	TGTGCCAGCAGAAAGCAGGGGGCGAACACCGGGGAGCTGTTTTTT	CASRKQGANTGELFF
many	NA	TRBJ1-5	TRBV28	TGTGCCAGCAACGTTCCTGCGGGGATGGGCCCCCAGCATTTT	CASNVPAGMGPQHF
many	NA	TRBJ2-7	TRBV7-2	TGTGCCAGCAGCTTAGCGGCCAACTCCTACGAGCAGTACTTC	CASSLAANSYEQYF
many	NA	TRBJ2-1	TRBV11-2	TGTGCCAGCAGATCCGGACAGAGGGTTTCCTACAATGAGCAGTTCTTC	CASRSGQRVSYNEQFF
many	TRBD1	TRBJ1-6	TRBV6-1	TGTGCCAGCAGTGAGGAGGGACAGGGGAGTGCACCCCTCCACTTT	CASSEEGQGSAPLHF
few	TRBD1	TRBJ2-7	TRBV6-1	TGTGCCAGCAGTGACCCCACGACAGGGGCTCGGGAGCAGTACTTC	CASSDPTTGAREQYF
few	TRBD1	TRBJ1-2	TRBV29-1	TGCAGCGCTGAGGTGCCAACAGGGGGAGTTAACTATGGCTACACCTTC	CSAEVPTGGVNYGYTF
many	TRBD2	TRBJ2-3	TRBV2	TGTGCCAGACAGACTAGCGGACCCACAGATACGCAGTATTTT	CARQTSGPTDTQYF
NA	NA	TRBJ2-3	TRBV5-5	TGTGCCAGCAGCTTGGCCAGCACAAAAAGCGCGGATACGCAGTATTTT	CASSLASTKSADTQYF
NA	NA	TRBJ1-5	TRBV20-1	TGCAGTGCAACCCGACAGGATAGCAATCAGCCCCAGCATTTT	CSATRQDSNQPQHF